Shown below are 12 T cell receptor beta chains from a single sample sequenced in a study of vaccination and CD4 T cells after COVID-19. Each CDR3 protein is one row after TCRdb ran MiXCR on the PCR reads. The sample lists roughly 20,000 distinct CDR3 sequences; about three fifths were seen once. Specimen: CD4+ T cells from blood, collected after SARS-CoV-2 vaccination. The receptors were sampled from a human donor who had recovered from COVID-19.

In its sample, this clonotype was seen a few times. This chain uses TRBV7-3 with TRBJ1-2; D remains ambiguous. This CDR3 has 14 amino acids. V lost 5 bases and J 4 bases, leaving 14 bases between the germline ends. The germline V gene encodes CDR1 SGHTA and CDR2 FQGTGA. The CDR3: CASSPGSGGYGYTF. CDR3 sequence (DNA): TGTGCCAGCAGCCCGGGAAGCGGCGGCTATGGCTACACCTTC.

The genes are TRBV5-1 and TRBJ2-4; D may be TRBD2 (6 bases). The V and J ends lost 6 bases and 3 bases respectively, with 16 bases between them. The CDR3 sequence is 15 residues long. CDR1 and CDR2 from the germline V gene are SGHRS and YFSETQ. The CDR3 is CASNNRESVKNIQYF. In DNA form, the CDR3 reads TGCGCCAGCAACAATCGGGAGAGTGTCAAAAACATTCAGTACTTC.

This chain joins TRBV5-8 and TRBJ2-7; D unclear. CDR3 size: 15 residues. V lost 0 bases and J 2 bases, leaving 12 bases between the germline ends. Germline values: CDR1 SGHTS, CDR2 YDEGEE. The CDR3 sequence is CASSLDMADPYEQYF. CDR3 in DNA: TGTGCCAGCAGCTTGGACATGGCTGACCCCTACGAGCAGTACTTC.

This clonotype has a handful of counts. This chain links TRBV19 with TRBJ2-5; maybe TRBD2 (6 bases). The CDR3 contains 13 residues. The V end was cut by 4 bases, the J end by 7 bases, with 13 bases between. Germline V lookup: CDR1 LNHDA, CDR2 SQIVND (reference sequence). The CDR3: CASSTGLGGTQYF. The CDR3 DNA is TGTGCCAGTAGTACCGGATTGGGGGGGACCCAGTACTTC.

The CDR3 nucleotides read TGTGCCAGCGCAGGACAGCTTCAAGAGACCCAGTACTTC. This translates into CASAGQLQETQYF. The chain has TRBV7-2 and TRBJ2-5; possibly TRBD1 for D (6 bases). With 8 bases removed from V and 2 bases from J, the gap between germline ends came to 12 bases. The CDR3 extends over 13 amino acids. Germline lookup yields CDR1 SGHTA and CDR2 FQGNSA.

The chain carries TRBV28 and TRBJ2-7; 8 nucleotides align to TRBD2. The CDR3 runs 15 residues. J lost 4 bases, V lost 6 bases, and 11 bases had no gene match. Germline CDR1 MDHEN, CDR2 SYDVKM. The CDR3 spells CASSTKREKGYEQYF. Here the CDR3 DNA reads TGTGCCAGCAGCACAAAGCGGGAGAAAGGGTACGAGCAGTACTTC.

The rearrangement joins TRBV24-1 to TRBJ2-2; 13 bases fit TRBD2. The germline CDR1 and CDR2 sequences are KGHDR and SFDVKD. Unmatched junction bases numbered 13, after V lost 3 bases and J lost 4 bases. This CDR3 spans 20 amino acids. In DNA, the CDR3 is TGTGCCACCAGTGATCGCACACTAGCGGGAGGGCCCAGGGGCACCGGGGAGCTGTTTTTT. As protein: CATSDRTLAGGPRGTGELFF.

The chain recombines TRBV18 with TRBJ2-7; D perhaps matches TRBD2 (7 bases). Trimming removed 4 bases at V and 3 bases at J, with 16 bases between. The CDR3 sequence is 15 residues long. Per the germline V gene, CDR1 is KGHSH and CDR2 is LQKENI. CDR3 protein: CASSLLGGVDYEQYF. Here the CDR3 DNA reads TGTGCCAGCTCACTTTTAGGGGGGGTTGACTACGAGCAGTACTTC.

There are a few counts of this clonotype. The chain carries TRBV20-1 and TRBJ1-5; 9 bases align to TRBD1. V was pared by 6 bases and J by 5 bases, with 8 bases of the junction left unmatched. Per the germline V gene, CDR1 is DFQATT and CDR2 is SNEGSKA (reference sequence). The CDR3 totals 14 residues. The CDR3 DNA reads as TGCAGTGCGGAAGACAGGGGGACACATCAGCCCCAGCATTTT. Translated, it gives CSAEDRGTHQPQHF.

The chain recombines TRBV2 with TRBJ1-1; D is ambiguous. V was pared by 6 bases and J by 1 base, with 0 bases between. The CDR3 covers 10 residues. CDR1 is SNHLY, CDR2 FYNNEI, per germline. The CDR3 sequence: CASRNTEAFF. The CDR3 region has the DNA TGTGCCAGCAGGAACACTGAAGCTTTCTTT.

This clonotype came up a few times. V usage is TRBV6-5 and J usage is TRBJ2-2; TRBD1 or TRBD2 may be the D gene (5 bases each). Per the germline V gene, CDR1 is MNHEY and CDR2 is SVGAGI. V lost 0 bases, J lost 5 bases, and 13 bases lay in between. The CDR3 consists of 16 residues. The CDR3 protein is CASSYSRGPGTGELFF. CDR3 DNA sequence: TGTGCCAGCAGTTACTCGAGGGGCCCAGGGACCGGGGAGCTGTTTTTT.

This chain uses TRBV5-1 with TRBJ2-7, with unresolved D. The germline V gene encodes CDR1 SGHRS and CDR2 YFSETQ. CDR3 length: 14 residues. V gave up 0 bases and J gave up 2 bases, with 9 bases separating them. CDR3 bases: TGCGCCAGCAGCTTGGCGGCGACTCCCTACGAGCAGTACTTC. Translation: CASSLAATPYEQYF.